These 14 T cell receptor beta chains originate from one sample sequenced in a study of shared clonotypes between healthy human individuals (dated by TCRdb to 2018 to 2021). The library came from the immunoSEQ multiplex PCR assay. Here the immuneACCESS table is served through TCRdb, limited to in-frame sequences with V and J called. Missing clones are a known gap in these copies; in checked studies unresolved V genes cover under half, and the rest lacks a known reason. Present in this sample are about 680,000 clones, about three quarters of which were seen just once. The ten most abundant clones make up less than 2% of the sample. The sequencing sample was made of memory CD4+ T cells sorted from blood. The cell subset or site label here, explained by the study, means: CD45RA-negative fraction. The receptors here all came from a woman aged 25 to 45 in good health.

This clone was picked up many times. The chain uses TRBV5-1 and TRBJ1-1, with a tentative D call TRBD1 (6 bases). The V and J ends lost 0 bases and 4 bases respectively, with 13 bases between them. The CDR3 length is 15 residues. Germline CDR1 and CDR2: SGHRS and YFSETQ. The CDR3 spells CASSLEGGISTEAFF. In DNA form, the CDR3 reads TGCGCCAGCAGCTTGGAAGGGGGGATTAGCACTGAAGCTTTCTTT.

The chain has TRBV27 and TRBJ2-7; D gene ambiguous. CDR1 MNHEY and CDR2 SMNVEV come from the germline V gene (reference sequence). This CDR3 is 13 amino acids long. V was trimmed by 4 bases and J by 0 bases, leaving 7 bases between them. The CDR3 DNA reads TGTGCCAGCAGTTCACTAAGCTCCTACGAGCAGTACTTC. This sequence encodes CASSSLSSYEQYF.

The V gene is TRBV28, the J gene TRBJ1-2; 10 nucleotides agree with TRBD1. Germline V lookup: CDR1 MDHEN, CDR2 SYDVKM. This CDR3 has 16 residues. After removal of 6 bases from V and 5 bases from J, the junction contained 12 bases not matched to a gene. CDR3 region: CASRPVWDRGQYGYTF. In DNA form, the CDR3 reads TGTGCCAGCAGACCAGTCTGGGACAGGGGACAATATGGCTACACCTTC.

The chain uses TRBV7-8 and TRBJ2-3; no firm D call. CDR3 size: 15 residues. Germline V gives CDR1 SGHVS, CDR2 FQNEAQ. V was pared by 5 bases and J by 0 bases, with 12 bases between. The CDR3 region is CASSADRGSTDTQYF. For the CDR3, the DNA is TGTGCCAGCAGCGCCGACCGCGGTAGCACAGATACGCAGTATTTT.

This chain connects TRBV7-5 to TRBJ1-1. TRBV7-5 is given as a pseudogene. The CDR3 consists of 14 residues. The CDR3 coding sequence is TGTGCCAGCAGCTCCCGTTTGGATAACACTGAAGCTTTCTTT. Translated: CASSSRLDNTEAFF.

The V call is TRBV19, the J call TRBJ2-1; no firm D call. The CDR3 loop spans 12 amino acids. Trimming shortened V by 5 bases and J by 12 bases, and 14 bases separated the two germline ends. Germline values: CDR1 LNHDA, CDR2 SQIVND (reference sequence). CDR3 in amino acids: CASSVTNLGQFF. The DNA of the CDR3 is TGTGCCAGTAGTGTGACAAATTTAGGGCAGTTCTTC.

The rearrangement joins TRBV7-9 to TRBJ2-4; D is undetermined. The germline V gene encodes CDR1 SEHNR and CDR2 FQNEAQ (reference sequence). Trimming cost V 5 bases and J 0 bases, with 5 bases left between them. This CDR3 has 13 amino acids. The CDR3 coding sequence is TGTGCCAGCAGCCCTATAGCCAAAAACATTCAGTACTTC. It is translated as CASSPIAKNIQYF.

The chain joins TRBV28 to TRBJ2-7; maybe TRBD1 (5 bases). This CDR3 comprises 15 residues. Germline V lookup: CDR1 MDHEN, CDR2 SYDVKM. The V end was cut by 1 base, the J end by 4 bases, with 14 bases between. The CDR3 DNA follows: TGTGCCAGCAGTTTATTCGGCAGGGCGTCTTACGAGCAGTACTTC. It specifies CASSLFGRASYEQYF.

This chain uses TRBV7-2 with TRBJ2-7, with 13 nucleotides matching TRBD2. In germline, CDR1 is SGHTA, CDR2 FQGNSA. V gave up 5 bases and J gave up 5 bases; unmatched junction bases: 6. This CDR3 has 15 amino acids. CDR3 region: CASSRTSGRADEQYF. CDR3 bases: TGTGCCAGCAGCCGAACTAGCGGGAGGGCCGACGAGCAGTACTTC.

The chain joins TRBV5-1 to TRBJ1-5; D not resolved. The CDR3 is made up of 13 amino acids. The V end lost 4 bases, the J end lost 3 bases, and 8 bases lay between the germline ends. Germline V gene sequence: CDR1 SGHRS, CDR2 YFSETQ. The CDR3 here is CASSQGANQPQHF. CDR3 nucleotides: TGCGCCAGCAGCCAAGGTGCCAATCAGCCCCAGCATTTT.

The rearrangement uses TRBV7-9 and TRBJ2-3; 8 bases align to TRBD1. V shed 1 base, J shed 3 bases, and the junction held 9 bases outside the gene matches. The CDR3 runs 17 residues. Per the germline V gene, CDR1 is SEHNR and CDR2 is FQNEAQ (reference sequence). The chain's CDR3 is CASSLGVQGVRTDTQYF. For the CDR3, the DNA is TGTGCCAGCAGCTTAGGGGTACAGGGGGTACGAACAGATACGCAGTATTTT.

This rearrangement joins TRBV28 to TRBJ2-5, with TRBD2 identical over 10 bases. Per the germline V gene, CDR1 is MDHEN and CDR2 is SYDVKM. This CDR3 is built from 15 residues. V trimming: 7 bases; J trimming: 2 bases; junction bases outside the gene matches: 7. The CDR3, as DNA: TGTGCCAGCATTCCGGGACTAGCGTTTCAAGAGACCCAGTACTTC. Translation: CASIPGLAFQETQYF.

This chain joins TRBV5-8 and TRBJ2-2; 7 positions agree with TRBD1. V was clipped by 3 bases and J by 6 bases; unmatched bases: 8. This CDR3 spans 15 amino acids. Germline CDR1 is SGHTS and CDR2 is YDEGEE. CDR3 residues: CASSWPGTAPGELFF. In nucleotides, the CDR3 is TGTGCCAGCAGCTGGCCCGGGACAGCACCCGGGGAGCTGTTTTTT.

This clone was counted between two and nine times. V usage is TRBV28 and J usage is TRBJ1-5; 9 bases are shared with TRBD1. The J segment lost 0 bases and the V segment lost 7 bases, leaving 10 bases of the junction unmatched. The CDR3 is 17 residues long. Germline CDR1 reads MDHEN; CDR2 reads SYDVKM. CDR3 sequence (DNA): TGTGCCAGCAAAGCCGGGACAGGGATCCGTAGCAATCAGCCCCAGCATTTT. Its translation is CASKAGTGIRSNQPQHF.